A single sample is the source of the 23 T cell receptor beta chains below, sequenced in a study of blood T cell repertoires in COVID-19 (dated by TCRdb to about 2020). Libraries were prepared through the immunoSEQ multiplex PCR assay. Here the immuneACCESS table is served through TCRdb, limited to in-frame sequences with V and J called. Missing clones are a known gap in these copies; in checked studies unresolved V genes cover under half, and the rest lacks a known reason. The sample includes about 210,000 clones, with 83% observed a single time. The top ten clonotypes cover around 2.5% of the sample. The sample comprised peripheral blood. The receptor set was obtained from a woman between 40 and 55 years old with active or convalescent COVID-19.

V and J are TRBV11-2 and TRBJ2-3, with TRBD2 matching over 7 bases. The V segment lost 3 bases and the J segment 2 bases; nucleotides outside the gene matches: 8. The CDR3 sequence is 16 residues long. The germline V gene encodes CDR1 SGHAT and CDR2 FQNNGV. CDR3 loop: CASSFSGFTFTDTQYF. As DNA, the CDR3 is TGTGCCAGCAGCTTTAGCGGGTTTACATTCACAGATACGCAGTATTTT.

The genes are TRBV5-1 and TRBJ2-6; no firm D call. Germline CDR1 is SGHRS and CDR2 is YFSETQ. V shed 0 bases and J shed 0 bases, with 4 bases lying between them. The CDR3 has 15 amino acids. In DNA, the CDR3 is TGCGCCAGCAGCTTGGCGAGCTCTGGGGCCAACGTCCTGACTTTC. Translation: CASSLASSGANVLTF. Full variable domain (missing parts from reference TRBV5-1 and TRBJ2-6): KAGVTQTPRYLIKTRGQQVTLSCSPISGHRSVSWYQQTPGQGLQFLFEYFSETQRNKGNFPGRFSGRQFSNSRSEMNVSTLELGDSALYLCASSLASSGANVLTFGAGSRLTVL.

This chain uses TRBV6-5 with TRBJ1-1, with a tentative D call TRBD1 (5 bases). The V gene lost 1 base and the J gene lost 1 base, with 7 bases spanning the gap. This CDR3 is built from 14 residues. Germline CDR1 is MNHEY and CDR2 is SVGAGI. CDR3 DNA sequence: TGTGCCAGCAGTTACTGGGGGGAGAACACTGAAGCTTTCTTT. Protein: CASSYWGENTEAFF.

V gene TRBV19 combines with J gene TRBJ2-5, with 11 nucleotides matching TRBD1. This CDR3 is 16 amino acids long. Germline V gives CDR1 LNHDA, CDR2 SQIVND (reference sequence). V dropped 7 bases and J dropped 4; count of bases not matched to a gene: 11. CDR3 DNA sequence: TGTGCCAGTACCGCGACCGGGACAGGGGGATTAGAGACCCAGTACTTC. Encoded protein: CASTATGTGGLETQYF.

Comments on this clone: This may be a read error: a much more frequent sequence differs by one nucleotide. Other nucleotide sequences from this sample produce the same CDR3. The CDR3 sequence: CASSHTGNQPQHF. CDR3 nucleotide sequence: TGTGCCAGCAGCCACACAGGCAATCAGCCCCAGCATTTT. V gene TRBV27 combines with J gene TRBJ1-5; D gene ambiguous. This CDR3 is 13 amino acids long. CDR1 and CDR2 from the germline V gene are MNHEY and SMNVEV (reference sequence). V was pared by 6 bases and J by 2 bases, with 8 bases between.

This clone was recorded a few times. The chain recombines TRBV9 with TRBJ2-4, with D maybe TRBD2 (5 bases). This CDR3 comprises 15 residues. Germline V gives CDR1 SGDLS, CDR2 YYNGEE. The V end was cut by 4 bases, the J end by 6 bases, with 17 bases between. CDR3 region: CASSPGFLGGNIQYF. The CDR3 DNA reads as TGTGCCAGCAGCCCCGGGTTTCTTGGAGGAAACATTCAGTACTTC. Drawing the rest from reference TRBV9 and TRBJ2-4, the complete variable domain is DSGVTQTPKHLITATGQRVTLRCSPRSGDLSVYWYQQSLDQGLQFLIQYYNGEERAKGNILERFSAQQFPDLHSELNLSSLELGDSALYFCASSPGFLGGNIQYFGAGTRLSVL.

The rearrangement joins TRBV7-2 to TRBJ1-1, with 9 bases identical to TRBD1. Per germline, CDR1 SGHTA and CDR2 FQGNSA. V shed 6 bases and J 1 base; nucleotides not matched to a gene: 3. This CDR3 is built from 14 residues. CDR3 sequence reads: CASRETGGNTEAFF. The CDR3 coding sequence is TGTGCCAGCAGAGAGACAGGGGGGAACACTGAAGCTTTCTTT.

The J gene is TRBJ1-4, the V gene TRBV27; 7 bases align to TRBD1. The CDR3 has 15 residues. The germline gives CDR1 MNHEY, CDR2 SMNVEV (reference sequence). J was trimmed by 3 bases and V by 4 bases; bases with no gene match: 5. CDR3 protein: CASSSGQASNEKLFF. The CDR3 nucleotides are TGTGCCAGCAGTTCAGGACAGGCCTCTAATGAAAAACTGTTTTTT.

Comments on this clone: One base away lies a much larger clone, so this may be a sequencing read error. The chain is built from TRBV2 and TRBJ2-5; 7 bases are shared with TRBD1. Germline V CDR1 and CDR2: SNHLY, FYNNEI. V trimming: 6 bases; J trimming: 4 bases; junction bases outside the gene matches: 2. The length of the CDR3 is 12 residues. The CDR3 protein is CASRYRGETQYF. The CDR3 nucleotides read TGTGCCAGCAGATACAGGGGAGAGACCCAGTACTTC. The full variable domain, completed using reference TRBV2 and TRBJ2-5, is EPEVTQTPSHQVTQMGQEVILRCVPISNHLYFYWYRQILGQKVEFLVSFYNNEISEKSEIFDDQFSVERPDGSNFTLKIRSTKLEDSAMYFCASRYRGETQYFGPGTRLLVL.

This clone was counted only a few times. The chain joins TRBV19 to TRBJ2-3; 10 bases align to TRBD2. The germline V gene encodes CDR1 LNHDA and CDR2 SQIVND (reference sequence). There are 14 residues in the CDR3. V was clipped by 7 bases and J by 3 bases; unmatched bases: 4. The CDR3 here is CASKRGGLTDTQYF. The CDR3 DNA reads TGTGCCAGTAAGCGGGGGGGCCTGACAGATACGCAGTATTTT.

The chain couples TRBV19 to TRBJ1-5; 11 bases line up with TRBD1. The CDR3 length is 16 residues. V trimming: 7 bases; J trimming: 4 bases; junction bases outside the gene matches: 9. The V gene's germline CDR1 is LNHDA and CDR2 SQIVND (reference sequence). CDR3 in amino acids: CASTPRTGGGNQPQHF. The CDR3 DNA reads as TGTGCCAGTACCCCCCGGACAGGGGGCGGGAATCAGCCCCAGCATTTT.

This chain links TRBV28 with TRBJ1-2; 11 nucleotides align to TRBD1. The J segment lost 2 bases and the V segment lost 6 bases, leaving 5 bases of the junction unmatched. The CDR3 length is 15 residues. Germline V gives CDR1 MDHEN, CDR2 SYDVKM. The CDR3 DNA follows: TGTGCCAGCAGATCCGGGACAGGGGGGAACTATGGCTACACCTTC. Its protein is CASRSGTGGNYGYTF.

The chain combines TRBV15 with TRBJ1-2; unclear D gene. V was pared by 1 base and J by 4 bases, with 7 bases between. The germline V gene encodes CDR1 LNHNV and CDR2 YYDKDF (reference sequence). The CDR3 totals 13 residues. CDR3 region: CATSRAAGYGYTF. Written as DNA, the CDR3 is TGTGCCACCAGCAGAGCCGCAGGCTATGGCTACACCTTC.

The rearrangement uses TRBV5-1 and TRBJ2-3; a weak D match, TRBD1 (6 bases). This CDR3 spans 15 amino acids. V was shortened by 5 bases and J by 1 base, with 14 bases between the two germline ends. CDR1 is SGHRS and CDR2 is YFSETQ in the germline V gene. CDR3 nucleotide sequence: TGCGCCAGCAGAACACAGGGTTCACGCACAGATACGCAGTATTTT. Residues: CASRTQGSRTDTQYF.

J is TRBJ1-3 and V is TRBV30; a weak D match, TRBD1 (5 bases). CDR1 is GTSNPN, CDR2 SVGIG, per germline (reference sequence). V was shortened by 7 bases and J by 8 bases, with 21 bases between the two germline ends. The CDR3 contains 14 residues. The CDR3 region is CALSVGGMPDTIYF. In nucleotides, the CDR3 is TGTGCCTTATCGGTGGGGGGAATGCCCGACACCATATATTTT.

This rearrangement joins TRBV28 to TRBJ2-7, with 7 bases identical to TRBD1. CDR1 is MDHEN and CDR2 is SYDVKM in the germline V gene. V dropped 1 base and J dropped 3; count of bases not matched to a gene: 18. CDR3 length: 19 residues. The DNA for the CDR3 is TGTGCCAGCAGTTTATTGGGCCAGAACCGGGACAGTTTACGCTACGAGCAGTACTTC. Its protein product is CASSLLGQNRDSLRYEQYF.

CDR3 in DNA: TGTGCCAGCAGCCTAGCGGGAGGGAGTTGGAATGAGCAGTTCTTC. Its protein product is CASSLAGGSWNEQFF. The V call is TRBV27, the J call TRBJ2-1, with TRBD2 matching 12 bases. This CDR3 is 15 amino acids long. Trimming removed 6 bases from V and 7 bases from J; junction bases left unmatched: 7. Germline loops: CDR1 MNHEY, CDR2 SMNVEV (reference sequence).

In this sample, this clone turned up a few times. The chain couples TRBV6-5 to TRBJ1-6; 7 nucleotides agree with TRBD1. The V gene's germline CDR1 is MNHEY and CDR2 SVGAGI. Trimming removed 4 bases from V and 9 bases from J; junction bases left unmatched: 6. The CDR3 sequence is 14 residues long. In DNA form, the CDR3 reads TGTGCCAGCAGTTCTCCGGGACAGCCTTCACCCCTCCACTTT. Translated, it gives CASSSPGQPSPLHF.

This chain uses TRBV6-5 with TRBJ1-2; 7 bases line up with TRBD1. The CDR3 is 15 amino acids. V was pared by 6 bases and J by 0 bases, with 7 bases of the junction left unmatched. CDR1 and CDR2 (germline): MNHEY, SVGAGI. The CDR3 nucleotides read TGTGCCAGCAGCAAAAGTACAGGGGCTAACTATGGCTACACCTTC. Its protein product is CASSKSTGANYGYTF.

V is TRBV28 and J is TRBJ2-7, with D perhaps matching TRBD1 (6 bases). Between the trimmed V and J ends, which lost 10 bases and 3 bases, there was a span of 16 bases. The CDR3 extends over 13 amino acids. In germline, CDR1 is MDHEN, CDR2 SYDVKM. The CDR3 loop is CAINQQGFYEQYF. The CDR3 DNA is TGTGCCATCAACCAACAGGGATTCTACGAGCAGTACTTC.

The chain carries TRBV2 and TRBJ1-3; the D gene is possibly TRBD1 (6 bases). CDR3 length: 15 residues. The germline gives CDR1 SNHLY, CDR2 FYNNEI. Trimming took off 11 bases at V and 2 bases at J, with 19 bases between the two ends. The CDR3 DNA reads as TGTGCCGGACAGAGGGGAAGGGCCCCTGGAAACACCATATATTTT. It codes for CAGQRGRAPGNTIYF.

The CDR3 DNA is TGTGCCAGCAGCTGGGGCCCGATGAACACTGAAGCTTTCTTT. Encoded protein: CASSWGPMNTEAFF. The rearrangement uses TRBV5-6 and TRBJ1-1, with D perhaps TRBD1 (5 bases). V lost 3 bases and J 0 bases, leaving 9 bases between the germline ends. CDR1 and CDR2 (germline): SGHDT, YYEEEE. The CDR3 contains 14 residues.

This chain joins TRBV29-1 and TRBJ1-2; 9 bases align to TRBD1. The CDR3 has 11 residues. Germline CDR1 and CDR2: SQVTM and ANQGSEA. V lost 6 bases to trimming and J lost 8 bases; unmatched junction nucleotides: 4. This CDR3 is CSVSDRGGYTF. In DNA form, the CDR3 reads TGCAGCGTCTCGGACAGGGGCGGCTACACCTTC. The variable domain in full, with the rest retrieved from reference TRBV29-1 and TRBJ1-2, is SAVISQKPSRDICQRGTSLTIQCQVDSQVTMMFWYRQQPGQSLTLIATANQGSEATYESGFVIDKFPISRPNLTFSTLTVSNMSPEDSSIYLCSVSDRGGYTFGSGTRLTVV.